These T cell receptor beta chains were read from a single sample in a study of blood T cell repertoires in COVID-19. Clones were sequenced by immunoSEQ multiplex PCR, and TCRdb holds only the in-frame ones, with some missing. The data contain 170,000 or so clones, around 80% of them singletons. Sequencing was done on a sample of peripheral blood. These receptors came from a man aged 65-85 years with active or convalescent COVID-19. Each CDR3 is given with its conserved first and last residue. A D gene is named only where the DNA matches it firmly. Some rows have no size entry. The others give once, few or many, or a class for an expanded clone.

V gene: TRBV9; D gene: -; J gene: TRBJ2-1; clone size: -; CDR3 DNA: TGTGCCAGCAGCGTAGGTAGTGACAGGCACAATGAGCAGTTCTTC; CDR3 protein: CASSVGSDRHNEQFF
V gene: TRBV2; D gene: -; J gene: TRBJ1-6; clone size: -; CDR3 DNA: TGTGCCAGCAGCTCCCTCGATTCGGAGGTTTCACCCCTCCACTTT; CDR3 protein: CASSSLDSEVSPLHF
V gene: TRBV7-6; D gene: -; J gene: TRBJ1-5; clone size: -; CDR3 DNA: TGTGCCAGCAGCCCGGACAGTACGCGCAATCAGCCCCAGCATTTT; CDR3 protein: CASSPDSTRNQPQHF
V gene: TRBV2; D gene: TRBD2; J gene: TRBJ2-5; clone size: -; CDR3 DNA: TGTGCCAGCAGCCTCGGACTAGCGGGGGAGGAGACCCAGTACTTC; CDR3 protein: CASSLGLAGEETQYF
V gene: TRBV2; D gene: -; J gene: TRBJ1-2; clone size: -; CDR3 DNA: TGTGCCAGCAGTGGCCAGGCCGGTGGCTACACCTTC; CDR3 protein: CASSGQAGGYTF
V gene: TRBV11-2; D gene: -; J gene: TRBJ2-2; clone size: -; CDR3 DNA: TGTGCCAGCAGCTTATGGGCAGACGCCACCGGGGAGCTGTTTTTT; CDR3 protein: CASSLWADATGELFF
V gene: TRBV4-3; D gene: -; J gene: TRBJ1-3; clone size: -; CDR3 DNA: TGCGCCAGCAGCCAAGAAAAAAGGCGGCCCAGGGAATCTACTGGAAACACCATATATTTT; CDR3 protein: CASSQEKRRPRESTGNTIYF
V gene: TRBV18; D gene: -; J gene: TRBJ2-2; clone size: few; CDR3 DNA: TGTGCCAGCTCACCACTGGCCATTTTGGCAGGGCGCACCGGGGAGCTGTTTTTT; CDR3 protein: CASSPLAILAGRTGELFF
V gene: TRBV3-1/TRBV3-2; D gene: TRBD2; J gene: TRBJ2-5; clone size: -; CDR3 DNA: TGTGCCAGCAGCTGGGCGGCGCTAGCGGACGGGGAGACCCAGTACTTC; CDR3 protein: CASSWAALADGETQYF
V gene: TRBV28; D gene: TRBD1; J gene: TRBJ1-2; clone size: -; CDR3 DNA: TGTGCCAGCACCCCGGGACAGCTCTTCTATGGCTACACCTTC; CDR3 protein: CASTPGQLFYGYTF
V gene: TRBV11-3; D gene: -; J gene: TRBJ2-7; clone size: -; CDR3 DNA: TGTGCCAGCAGCTTAGGACAGAGCTACGAGCAGTACTTC; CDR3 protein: CASSLGQSYEQYF
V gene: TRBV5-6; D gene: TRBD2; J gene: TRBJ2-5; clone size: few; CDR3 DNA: TGTGCCAGCAGCTTGGGACTAGCGGGAGCGGTTGAGACCCAGTACTTC; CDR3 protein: CASSLGLAGAVETQYF
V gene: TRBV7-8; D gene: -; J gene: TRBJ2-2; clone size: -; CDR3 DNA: TGTGCCAGCAGCCTACAGTACGGGGGTGTCGGGGAGCTGTTTTTT; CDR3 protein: CASSLQYGGVGELFF
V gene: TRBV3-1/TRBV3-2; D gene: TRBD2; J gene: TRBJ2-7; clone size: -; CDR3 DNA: TGTGCCAGCAGCCACGGGGGGGCGGGAGGAGGTGAGCAGTACTTC; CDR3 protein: CASSHGGAGGGEQYF
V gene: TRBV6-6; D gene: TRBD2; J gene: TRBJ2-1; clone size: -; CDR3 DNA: TGTGCCAGCAGTTTACGGGAGGGGCAAGGGGAGCAGTTCTTC; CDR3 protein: CASSLREGQGEQFF
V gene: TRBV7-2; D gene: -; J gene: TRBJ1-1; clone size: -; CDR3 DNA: TGTGCCAGCAGCTTAAGGCGGTCCACTGAAGCTTTCTTT; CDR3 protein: CASSLRRSTEAFF
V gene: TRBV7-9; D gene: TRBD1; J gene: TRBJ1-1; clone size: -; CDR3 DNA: TGTGCCAGCACGCCACCGTCCAGGGGGCAGACTGAAGCTTTCTTT; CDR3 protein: CASTPPSRGQTEAFF
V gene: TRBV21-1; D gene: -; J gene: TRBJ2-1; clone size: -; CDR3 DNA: TGTGCCAGCAGCAAAGGTACGGGGAGTCACAATGAGCAGTTCTTC; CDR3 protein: CASSKGTGSHNEQFF
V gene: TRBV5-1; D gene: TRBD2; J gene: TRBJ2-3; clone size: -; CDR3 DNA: TGCGCCAGCAGCTTGGCCGGAGCGGGGGTGGATACGCAGTATTTT; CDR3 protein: CASSLAGAGVDTQYF
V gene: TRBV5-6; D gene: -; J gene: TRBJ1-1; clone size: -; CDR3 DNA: TGTGCCAGCAGCCGACCTCGAGGCTCCCCGACAGGGAACACTGAAGCTTTCTTT; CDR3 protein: CASSRPRGSPTGNTEAFF
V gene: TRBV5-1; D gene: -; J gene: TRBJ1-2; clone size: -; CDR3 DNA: TGCGCCAGCAGCTTGGGTCAGGGGTCGAACTATGGCTACACCTTC; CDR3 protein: CASSLGQGSNYGYTF
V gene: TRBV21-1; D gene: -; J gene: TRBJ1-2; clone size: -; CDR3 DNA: TGTGCCAGCAGCAAAGATAGGATGACAGGGGACCAGTCGGGTGGCTACACCTTC; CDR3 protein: CASSKDRMTGDQSGGYTF
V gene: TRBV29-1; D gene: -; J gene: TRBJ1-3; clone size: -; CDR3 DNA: TGCAGCGTTGAAGATATGACAGTGGGAAACACCATATATTTT; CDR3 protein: CSVEDMTVGNTIYF
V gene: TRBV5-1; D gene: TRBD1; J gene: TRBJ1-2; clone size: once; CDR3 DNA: TGCGCCAGCAGCTTGGGAACAGGGGATAACTATGGCTACACCTTC; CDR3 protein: CASSLGTGDNYGYTF
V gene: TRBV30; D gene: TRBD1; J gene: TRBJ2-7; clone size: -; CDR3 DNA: TGTGCCTGGGGACCGGGACAGTTTTACGAGCAGTACTTC; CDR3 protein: CAWGPGQFYEQYF
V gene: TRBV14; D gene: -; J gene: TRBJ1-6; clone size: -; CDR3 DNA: TGTGCCAGCAGTCTCACTTATTCACCCCTCCACTTT; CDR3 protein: CASSLTYSPLHF
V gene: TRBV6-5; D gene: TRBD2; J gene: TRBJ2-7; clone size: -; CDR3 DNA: TGTGCCAGCAGCCGTAGCGGGGGGGCGACCTACGAGCAGTACTTC; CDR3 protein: CASSRSGGATYEQYF
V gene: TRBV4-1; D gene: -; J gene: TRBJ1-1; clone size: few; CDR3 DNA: TGCGCCAGCAGCCAAGTTCCGGGGGGATTTGCGAACACTGAAGCTTTCTTT; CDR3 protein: CASSQVPGGFANTEAFF
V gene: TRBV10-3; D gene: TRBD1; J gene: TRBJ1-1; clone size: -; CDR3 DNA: TGTGCCATCCATCCGGGACAGGGCTACACTGAAGCTTTCTTT; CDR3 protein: CAIHPGQGYTEAFF
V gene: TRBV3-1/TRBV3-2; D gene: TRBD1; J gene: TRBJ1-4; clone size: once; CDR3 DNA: TGTGCCAGCAGCCAAGATCAGGGGGCGCCTGAAAAACTGTTTTTT; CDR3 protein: CASSQDQGAPEKLFF
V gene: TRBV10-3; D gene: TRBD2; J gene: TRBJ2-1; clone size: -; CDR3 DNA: TGTGCCATCGGTGTGGAGCGGGGGGGTAATGAGCAGTTCTTC; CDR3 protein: CAIGVERGGNEQFF
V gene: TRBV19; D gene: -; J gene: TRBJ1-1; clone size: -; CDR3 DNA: TGTGCCAGTAGTGTCCAGGGTATAACTGAAGCTTTCTTT; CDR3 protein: CASSVQGITEAFF
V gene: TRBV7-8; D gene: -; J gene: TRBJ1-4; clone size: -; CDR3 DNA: TGTGCCAGCAGCCCGTTGATATATAGCAGCCGAGGTCAGGGTGAAAAACTGTTTTTT; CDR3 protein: CASSPLIYSSRGQGEKLFF
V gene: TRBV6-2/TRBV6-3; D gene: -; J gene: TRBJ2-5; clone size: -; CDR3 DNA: TGTGCCAGCAGTCCCCTAGCCCTTCAAGAGACCCAGTACTTC; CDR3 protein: CASSPLALQETQYF
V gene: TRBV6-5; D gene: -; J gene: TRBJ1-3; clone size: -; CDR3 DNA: TGTGCCAGTGGCCCCGATTGGGGAAACACCATATATTTT; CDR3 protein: CASGPDWGNTIYF
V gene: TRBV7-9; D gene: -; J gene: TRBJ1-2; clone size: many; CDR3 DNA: TGTGCCAGCAGCTTATCCCCAATTTATGGCTACACCTTC; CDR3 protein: CASSLSPIYGYTF
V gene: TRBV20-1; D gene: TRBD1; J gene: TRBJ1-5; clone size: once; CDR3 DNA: TGCAGTGCGAGTCCCGGGACAGGGTTCAATCAGCCCCAGCATTTT; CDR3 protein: CSASPGTGFNQPQHF
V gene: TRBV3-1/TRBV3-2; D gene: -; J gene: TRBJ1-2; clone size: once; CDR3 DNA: TGTGCCAGCAGCCAAGTTGGGCAGCCCTATGGCTACACCTTC; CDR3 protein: CASSQVGQPYGYTF
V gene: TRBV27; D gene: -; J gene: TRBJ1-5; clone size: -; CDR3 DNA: TGTGCCAGCAGCCCCGGACACAGCAATCAGCCCCAGCATTTT; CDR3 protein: CASSPGHSNQPQHF